This TCR beta chain was captured in a study of T-cell reconstitution after alpha-beta-depleted transplantation in children. The length of the CDR3 is 14 residues. Germline V gives CDR1 DFQATT, CDR2 SNEGSKA (reference sequence). V was pared by 0 bases and J by 5 bases, with 11 bases between. Preparation of the TCRbeta library involved a method that used unique molecular identifiers. TCRdb redid the calling of the PCR reads with MiXCR, one entry per CDR3 protein. Of about 400,000 distinct CDR3 sequences detected, just over 20% appear once; the ten largest clones hold around 4%. The rearrangement joins TRBV20-1 to TRBJ1-5; D is uncertain. The sequence was collected from a human donor who donated a stem cell graft to a child with acute myeloid leukemia. This specimen was PBMCs from the stem cell graft donor, taken from the stem cell graft. The CDR3 loop is CSARDNSAHQPQHF. CDR3 coding DNA: TGCAGTGCTAGAGATAATAGCGCCCATCAGCCCCAGCATTTT.